The 32 T cell receptor beta chains below were found in one sample sequenced in a study of Graves' ophthalmopathy and Graves' hyperthyroidism. TCR beta CDR3 amplification used RNA transcripts. The workflow started with a first-round RT-PCR run with HTBI primers and then moved on to a second-round multiplex PCR. TCRdb independently ran MiXCR on the multiplex PCR reads; one entry per CDR3 protein. The sample holds over a million distinct CDR3 sequences, 35% to 45% seen once. The sequencing input was peripheral blood or thyroid tissue (not recorded which). The receptors were sampled from an adult man with Graves' hyperthyroidism.

This clonotype showed up many times. The chain joins TRBV11-2 to TRBJ1-1, with D possibly matching TRBD1 (6 bases). V lost 4 bases and J 0 bases, leaving 15 bases between the germline ends. Germline-derived CDR1 and CDR2 are SGHAT and FQNNGV. The CDR3 runs 16 residues. As DNA, the CDR3 is TGTGCCAGCAGCTCCCGGGACACGAGAATGAACACTGAAGCTTTCTTT. Translation: CASSSRDTRMNTEAFF.

Ten or more counts support this clonotype. The rearrangement joins TRBV19 to TRBJ1-1; D may be TRBD1 (5 bases). Per germline, CDR1 LNHDA and CDR2 SQIVND (reference sequence). The CDR3 runs to 15 residues. The germline V and J ends were trimmed by 6 bases and 3 bases, with 17 bases remaining between them. The CDR3 spells CASRRWGEMDTEAFF. The CDR3, as DNA: TGTGCCAGTAGGCGTTGGGGGGAAATGGACACTGAAGCTTTCTTT.

Turning to this clonotype: Germline and junction disagree at one end, which may indicate a read error. This chain connects TRBV10-3 to TRBJ2-7; the D call may be TRBD1 or TRBD2 (7 bases each). Per the germline V gene, CDR1 is ENHRY and CDR2 is SYGVKD. The CDR3 sequence is 14 residues long. The CDR3 DNA reads TGTGCCAGCAGTGAACCTCAGGGGGGGAACGAGCAGTACTTC. Its protein product is CASSEPQGGNEQYF.

This clonotype was observed at least ten times. The V call is TRBV2, the J call TRBJ2-5; the match to TRBD2 covers 8 bases. This CDR3 comprises 15 residues. J gave up 4 bases and V 3 bases, and 7 bases lay outside the gene matches. Germline V gene data show CDR1 as SNHLY and CDR2 as FYNNEI. Here the CDR3 reads CASSEVAGILETQYF. The CDR3 region has the DNA TGTGCCAGCAGTGAGGTAGCGGGGATTCTAGAGACCCAGTACTTC.

This clonotype was found a few times. The CDR3 here is CAWTGQGPYEQYF. In DNA form, the CDR3 reads TGTGCCTGGACGGGACAGGGACCCTACGAGCAGTACTTC. The V call is TRBV30, the J call TRBJ2-7; 9 bases are a match to TRBD1. CDR1 and CDR2 from the germline V gene are GTSNPN and SVGIG (reference sequence). Unmatched junction bases numbered 3, after V lost 4 bases and J lost 2 bases. The CDR3 has 13 amino acids.

This clonotype was observed a single time. A much larger clonotype is one base distant, so this may be a read error. This chain connects TRBV7-8 to TRBJ2-5; D is possibly TRBD1 or TRBD2 (6 bases each). V lost 1 base to trimming and J lost 6 bases, with 12 bases between them. CDR1 and CDR2 from the germline V gene are SGHVS and FQNEAQ. The CDR3 runs 14 residues. CDR3 amino acids: CASSLVGGLKTQYF. For the CDR3, the DNA is TGTGCCAGCAGCTTAGTTGGGGGGCTGAAGACCCAGTACTTC.

The chain combines TRBV7-9 with TRBJ1-2; D may be TRBD1 (6 bases). The CDR3 runs to 12 residues. Trimming took 5 bases from V and 10 from J, leaving 14 bases between them. Germline V gene sequence: CDR1 SEHNR, CDR2 FQNEAQ (reference sequence). The CDR3 DNA reads TGTGCCAGCAGCGCCCAACAGGGTTACTACACCTTC. Translated, it gives CASSAQQGYYTF.

This chain links TRBV12-3 or TRBV12-4 with TRBJ1-2; no clear D gene. V lost 2 bases to trimming and J lost 2 bases, with 12 bases between them. This CDR3 spans 15 amino acids. CDR3 sequence reads: CASSLLRANNYGYTF. As DNA, the CDR3 is TGTGCCAGCAGTTTACTCAGAGCAAACAACTATGGCTACACCTTC.

The chain combines TRBV20-1 with TRBJ1-1; no definite D call. Deletions cut 1 base from V and 5 bases from J, with 23 bases between. Germline loops: CDR1 DFQATT, CDR2 SNEGSKA (reference sequence). This CDR3 comprises 17 residues. CDR3 protein: CSARALEGGSVGTEAFF. The CDR3 DNA reads as TGCAGTGCTAGAGCTCTGGAGGGAGGCTCTGTGGGGACTGAAGCTTTCTTT.

This clonotype was found many times. The chain joins TRBV4-1 to TRBJ1-5; D is undetermined. Trimming took 10 bases from V and 7 from J, leaving 8 bases between them. The CDR3 has 10 residues. Germline V gives CDR1 MGHRA, CDR2 YSYEKL. The CDR3 loop is CANFWQPQHF. In DNA form, the CDR3 reads TGCGCCAACTTTTGGCAGCCCCAGCATTTT.

This clonotype came up many times. V gene TRBV5-1 combines with J gene TRBJ1-1; unclear D gene. V lost 0 bases and J lost 5, with 8 bases in between. CDR3 length equals 13 residues. CDR1 is SGHRS and CDR2 is YFSETQ in the germline V gene. CDR3 loop: CASSLASPTEAFF. The DNA for the CDR3 is TGCGCCAGCAGCTTGGCCAGTCCAACTGAAGCTTTCTTT. Using reference TRBV5-1 and TRBJ1-1 for the parts outside the CDR3, the full variable domain is KAGVTQTPRYLIKTRGQQVTLSCSPISGHRSVSWYQQTPGQGLQFLFEYFSETQRNKGNFPGRFSGRQFSNSRSEMNVSTLELGDSALYLCASSLASPTEAFFGQGTRLTVV.

Many counts were recorded for this clonotype. This chain joins TRBV7-2 and TRBJ2-5; no reliable D call. Germline V gene sequence: CDR1 SGHTA, CDR2 FQGNSA. Trimming removed 5 bases from V and 1 base from J, with 8 bases in between. The CDR3 runs to 13 residues. CDR3 loop: CASSPYSQETQYF. DNA of the CDR3: TGTGCCAGCAGCCCATACAGCCAAGAGACCCAGTACTTC.

As to this clonotype: This may stem from a read error, because a much larger clone lies one nucleotide away. The V and J genes are TRBV7-9 and TRBJ1-5; TRBD1 is a possible D gene (5 bases). The CDR3 sequence is 15 residues long. CDR1 is SEHNR, CDR2 FQNEAQ, per germline (reference sequence). For the CDR3, the DNA is TGTACCAGCAGCTTTGGGGGAGGGCCCGATCAGCCCCAGCATTTT. Amino acids: CTSSFGGGPDQPQHF.

This clonotype was seen many times. This chain uses TRBV29-1 with TRBJ2-2, with D unclear. The germline CDR1 and CDR2 sequences are SQVTM and ANQGSEA. Trimming shortened V by 4 bases and J by 6 bases, and 9 bases separated the two germline ends. The CDR3 length is 12 residues. CDR3 sequence (DNA): TGCAGCGTTGTAGTACCTGCCGGGGAGCTGTTTTTT. Translating gives CSVVVPAGELFF.

The rearrangement uses TRBV2 and TRBJ2-7, with D possibly being TRBD1 (5 bases). There are 13 residues in the CDR3. Germline CDR1 reads SNHLY; CDR2 reads FYNNEI. Trimming left V 10 bases short and J 2 bases short, with 15 bases between. The CDR3 coding sequence is TGTGCCATTCAGGGAAGAAATACCTACGAGCAGTACTTC. Protein: CAIQGRNTYEQYF.

The sample holds many counts of this clonotype. The rearrangement joins TRBV19 to TRBJ1-1; D might be TRBD1 (5 bases). V lost 6 bases and J 1 base, leaving 9 bases between the germline ends. CDR3 length: 13 amino acids. Germline V gene sequence: CDR1 LNHDA, CDR2 SQIVND (reference sequence). The CDR3 region has the DNA TGTGCCAGTAGGAATACAGGGAACACTGAAGCTTTCTTT. Encoded protein: CASRNTGNTEAFF. Together with reference TRBV19 and TRBJ1-1, the CDR3 gives the full variable domain: DGGITQSPKYLFRKEGQNVTLSCEQNLNHDAMYWYRQDPGQGLRLIYYSQIVNDFQKGDIAEGYSVSREKKESFPLTVTSAQKNPTAFYLCASRNTGNTEAFFGQGTRLTVV.

There are many counts of this clonotype. The CDR3 loop is CSVEGTGVLETQYF. The CDR3 DNA follows: TGCAGCGTTGAGGGGACAGGGGTCCTAGAGACCCAGTACTTC. V usage is TRBV29-1 and J usage is TRBJ2-5; TRBD1 matches at 10 bases. J was trimmed by 4 bases and V by 3 bases; bases with no gene match: 5. CDR1 and CDR2 (germline): SQVTM, ANQGSEA. The CDR3 length is 14 residues. The whole variable domain, remainder taken from reference TRBV29-1 and TRBJ2-5, is SAVISQKPSRDICQRGTSLTIQCQVDSQVTMMFWYRQQPGQSLTLIATANQGSEATYESGFVIDKFPISRPNLTFSTLTVSNMSPEDSSIYLCSVEGTGVLETQYFGPGTRLLVL.

The table lists this clonotype with a count of one. The chain couples TRBV7-8 to TRBJ2-7, with D perhaps matching TRBD2 (5 bases). The CDR3 consists of 16 residues. Looked up from germline, CDR1 is SGHVS and CDR2 is FQNEAQ. Trimming took 3 bases from V and 0 from J, leaving 15 bases between them. The CDR3: CASSLVKGDDSYEQYF. CDR3 nucleotides: TGTGCCAGCAGCTTGGTTAAGGGAGACGACTCCTACGAGCAGTACTTC.

This chain links TRBV6-5 with TRBJ2-2, with 13 bases identical to TRBD2. Germline trimming cut 6 bases from V and 3 bases from J; bases unmatched to any gene: 4. The V gene's germline CDR1 is MNHEY and CDR2 SVGAGI. The CDR3 consists of 16 residues. CDR3 sequence: CASRSGLAGDTGELFF. The DNA for the CDR3 is TGTGCCAGCAGATCCGGACTAGCGGGAGACACCGGGGAGCTGTTTTTT.

This clonotype showed up many times. The chain carries TRBV7-9 and TRBJ1-1, with D possibly being TRBD1 (6 bases). The CDR3 consists of 13 residues. V was clipped by 4 bases and J by 3 bases, with 9 bases between them. Looked up from germline, CDR1 is SEHNR and CDR2 is FQNEAQ (reference sequence). In nucleotides, the CDR3 is TGTGCCAGCAGCTGGGGACAAGACACTGAAGCTTTCTTT. It translates to CASSWGQDTEAFF. Drawing the rest from reference TRBV7-9 and TRBJ1-1, the complete variable domain is DTGVSQNPRHKITKRGQNVTFRCDPISEHNRLYWYRQTLGQGPEFLTYFQNEAQLEKSRLLSDRFSAERPKGSFSTLEIQRTEQGDSAMYLCASSWGQDTEAFFGQGTRLTVV.

The chain has TRBV20-1 and TRBJ1-5; tentatively, D is TRBD1 (6 bases). CDR3 length: 15 amino acids. Trimming left V 6 bases short and J 5 bases short, with 20 bases between. CDR1 is DFQATT, CDR2 SNEGSKA, per germline (reference sequence). CDR3: CSAGGGRGGDQPQHF. As DNA, the CDR3 is TGCAGTGCCGGGGGGGGCAGGGGTGGGGATCAGCCCCAGCATTTT.

This chain joins TRBV7-2 and TRBJ2-7; TRBD2 matches 7 bases. The V segment lost 7 bases and the J segment 3 bases; nucleotides outside the gene matches: 12. CDR1 and CDR2 from the germline V gene are SGHTA and FQGNSA. This CDR3 is 15 amino acids long. The CDR3 loop reads CASTPDPSGSYEQYF. The CDR3 DNA is TGTGCCAGCACCCCAGACCCTAGCGGAAGCTACGAGCAGTACTTC.

There are many counts of this clonotype. The chain couples TRBV10-3 to TRBJ2-7; the match to TRBD1 covers 10 bases. The germline V gene encodes CDR1 ENHRY and CDR2 SYGVKD. With 10 bases clipped from V and 3 bases from J, the junction kept 6 bases outside the gene matches. The CDR3 length is 13 residues. The CDR3 region is CATTGQGYYEQYF. Here the CDR3 DNA reads TGTGCCACCACGGGACAGGGGTACTACGAGCAGTACTTC.

This rearrangement joins TRBV4-1 to TRBJ1-2; 7 bases are a match to TRBD1. Looked up from germline, CDR1 is MGHRA and CDR2 is YSYEKL. This CDR3 spans 16 amino acids. After removal of 0 bases from V and 4 bases from J, the junction contained 8 bases not matched to a gene. The chain's CDR3 is CASSQDLHTGAYGYTF. CDR3 nucleotides: TGCGCCAGCAGCCAAGATCTTCATACAGGGGCCTATGGCTACACCTTC.

This clonotype occurred a few times. This sequence joins TRBV6-5 and TRBJ2-7; TRBD2 might be the D (6 bases). The CDR3 consists of 15 residues. The V end was cut by 0 bases, the J end by 5 bases, with 14 bases between. CDR1 is MNHEY, CDR2 SVGAGI, per germline. The CDR3 protein is CASSYSEGRGDEQYF. The CDR3 nucleotides are TGTGCCAGCAGTTACTCGGAGGGGCGAGGGGACGAGCAGTACTTC.

The V and J genes are TRBV28 and TRBJ1-1, with a tentative D call TRBD1 (5 bases). V lost 7 bases, J lost 4 bases, and 19 bases lay in between. Germline V lookup: CDR1 MDHEN, CDR2 SYDVKM. There are 15 residues in the CDR3. The CDR3: CASIPSGAGLTEAFF. DNA for the CDR3: TGTGCCAGCATTCCATCAGGTGCGGGGCTCACTGAAGCTTTCTTT. The full variable domain, with the rest looked up from reference TRBV28 and TRBJ1-1, is DVKVTQSSRYLVKRTGEKVFLECVQDMDHENMFWYRQDPGLGLRLIYFSYDVKMKEKGDIPEGYSVSREKKERFSLILESASTNQTSMYLCASIPSGAGLTEAFFGQGTRLTVV.

This clonotype was observed a few times. The chain couples TRBV6-5 to TRBJ1-2; TRBD1 is a possible D gene (5 bases). CDR1 and CDR2 from the germline V gene are MNHEY and SVGAGI. Trimming removed 0 bases at V and 5 bases at J, with 13 bases between. This CDR3 spans 15 amino acids. The CDR3 DNA is TGTGCCAGCAGTTACTCGGGCAGGGCACTTTATGGCTACACCTTC. Its protein product is CASSYSGRALYGYTF.

This clonotype was seen only a few times. The chain links TRBV28 to TRBJ2-7; no reliable D call. V lost 5 bases and J 3 bases, leaving 8 bases between the germline ends. The germline V gene has CDR1 MDHEN and CDR2 SYDVKM. The CDR3 runs 12 residues. The CDR3 DNA sequence: TGTGCCAGCAGTCAGTCCTTCTACGAGCAGTACTTC. Its protein product is CASSQSFYEQYF.

This clonotype showed up many times. CDR3: CASTPFGLGGNTIYF. CDR3 nucleotides: TGTGCCAGCACCCCCTTTGGGTTGGGAGGAAACACCATATATTTT. The J gene is TRBJ1-3, the V gene TRBV7-2; D not certain. V lost 7 bases and J lost 4, with 17 bases in between. Per germline, CDR1 SGHTA and CDR2 FQGNSA. The CDR3 is made up of 15 amino acids.

This clonotype turned up a few times. The CDR3 loop is CASRDYLRTGELFF. The CDR3 coding sequence is TGTGCCAGCCGGGACTACCTGAGGACCGGGGAGCTGTTTTTT. The J gene is TRBJ2-2, the V gene TRBV10-3, with 7 bases identical to TRBD2. CDR1 and CDR2 (germline): ENHRY, SYGVKD. The CDR3 extends over 14 amino acids. V trimming: 10 bases; J trimming: 5 bases; junction bases outside the gene matches: 10.

The chain is built from TRBV10-3 and TRBJ1-4; 7 bases map to TRBD1. CDR1 is ENHRY, CDR2 SYGVKD, per germline. V dropped 3 bases and J dropped 5; count of bases not matched to a gene: 6. The CDR3 contains 15 residues. The CDR3 bases are TGTGCCATCAGTGACCCAACGGGACAGAATGAAAAACTGTTTTTT. It specifies CAISDPTGQNEKLFF.

The rearrangement joins TRBV27 to TRBJ1-6; D is ambiguous. The CDR3 runs to 15 residues. The germline CDR1 and CDR2 sequences are MNHEY and SMNVEV (reference sequence). Trimming pared 6 bases from V and 1 base from J, leaving 10 bases between. The CDR3 nucleotides read TGTGCCAGCAGGGAGCTGGAGTCCTATAATTCACCCCTCCACTTT. Translated: CASRELESYNSPLHF.